What follows are 6 T cell receptor beta chains derived from one specimen sequenced in a study of neurological immune-mediated disorders. TCRdb itself ran the 5' RACE reads through MiXCR, one entry per CDR3 protein. This sample yields about 59,000 distinct CDR3 sequences, of which roughly 4% are seen a single time; 2.2% belongs to the top ten. Sequenced material: PBMCs. The receptors were gathered from a woman aged 45-60 years with multiple sclerosis.

This clonotype was seen repeatedly, ten times or more. V is TRBV2 and J is TRBJ2-5; the D call may be TRBD1 or TRBD2 (5 bases each). V was shortened by 9 bases and J by 2 bases, with 16 bases between the two germline ends. In germline, CDR1 is SNHLY, CDR2 FYNNEI. The CDR3 contains 14 residues. CDR3 nucleotide sequence: TGTGCCAGTTTTTTCCCCGGGGCACAAGAGACCCAGTACTTC. It is translated as CASFFPGAQETQYF.

This clonotype has at least ten counts. The V and J genes are TRBV12-3 or TRBV12-4 and TRBJ1-2, with D tentatively TRBD1 (6 bases). V lost 5 bases and J 4 bases, leaving 11 bases between the germline ends. There are 13 residues in the CDR3. In DNA form, the CDR3 reads TGTGCCAGCAGTCTTGGACAGTTCTATGGCTACACCTTC. Protein: CASSLGQFYGYTF.

This clonotype was seen repeatedly, ten times or more. V and J are TRBV7-9 and TRBJ2-2; no definite D call. This CDR3 has 14 amino acids. Germline V gene lookup returns CDR1 SEHNR and CDR2 FQNEAQ (reference sequence). Trimming stripped 3 bases from V and 10 bases from J, with 15 bases between. CDR3 nucleotides: TGTGCCAGCAGCTTCCAGCCCGTACCGGAGGAGCTGTTTTTT. Its translation: CASSFQPVPEELFF.

This clonotype was seen a handful of times. This rearrangement joins TRBV18 to TRBJ2-7, with TRBD2 matching over 9 bases. Unmatched junction bases numbered 4, after V lost 1 base and J lost 6 bases. CDR3 length: 14 residues. The germline V gene has CDR1 KGHSH and CDR2 LQKENI. CDR3 nucleotides: TGTGCCAGCTCACCACGGCGGGAGGGCCTCGAGCAGTACTTC. Translating gives CASSPRREGLEQYF.

This clonotype appeared many times. The chain carries TRBV6-1 and TRBJ1-1; D uncertain. The CDR3 has 12 residues. Germline assignment: CDR1 MNHNS and CDR2 SASEGT. The ends were cut back, 2 bases at V and 6 bases at J, with 7 bases in the middle. The CDR3 region is CASSENHPEAFF. The CDR3 coding sequence is TGTGCCAGCAGTGAAAATCACCCTGAAGCTTTCTTT.

This clonotype was observed many times. This chain links TRBV20-1 with TRBJ2-5, with 9 nucleotides matching TRBD2. Germline CDR1 DFQATT, CDR2 SNEGSKA (reference sequence). V trimming: 1 base; J trimming: 5 bases; junction bases outside the gene matches: 5. This CDR3 has 14 amino acids. CDR3 nucleotide sequence: TGCAGTGCTAGAGGTAGCGGGAGTTGGGAGACCCAGTACTTC. It specifies CSARGSGSWETQYF.